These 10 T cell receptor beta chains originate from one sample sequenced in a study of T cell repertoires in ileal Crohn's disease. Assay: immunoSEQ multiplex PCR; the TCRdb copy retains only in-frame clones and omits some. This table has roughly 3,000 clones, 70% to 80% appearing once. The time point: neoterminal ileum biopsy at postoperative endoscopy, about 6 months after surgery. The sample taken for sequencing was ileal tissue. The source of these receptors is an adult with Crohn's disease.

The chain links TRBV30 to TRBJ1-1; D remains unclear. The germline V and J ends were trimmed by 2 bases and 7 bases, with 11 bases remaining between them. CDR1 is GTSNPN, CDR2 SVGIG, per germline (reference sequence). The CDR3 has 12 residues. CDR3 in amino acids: CAWSNGVYEAFF. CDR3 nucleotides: TGTGCCTGGAGTAACGGGGTCTATGAAGCTTTCTTT.

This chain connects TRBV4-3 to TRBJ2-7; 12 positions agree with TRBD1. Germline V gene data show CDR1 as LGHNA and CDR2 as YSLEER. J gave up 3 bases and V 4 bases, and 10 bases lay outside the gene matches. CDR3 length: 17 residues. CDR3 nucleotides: TGCGCCAGCAGCCGCCTAGCCGGGACAGGGGGCATCTACGAGCAGTACTTC. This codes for CASSRLAGTGGIYEQYF.

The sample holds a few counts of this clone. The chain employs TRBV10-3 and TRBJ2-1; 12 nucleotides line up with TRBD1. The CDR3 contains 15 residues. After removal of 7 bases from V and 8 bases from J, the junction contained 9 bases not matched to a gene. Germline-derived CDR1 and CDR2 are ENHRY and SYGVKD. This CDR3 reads CAINDLGQGAYEQFF. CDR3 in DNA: TGTGCCATCAATGATTTGGGACAGGGGGCTTATGAGCAGTTCTTC.

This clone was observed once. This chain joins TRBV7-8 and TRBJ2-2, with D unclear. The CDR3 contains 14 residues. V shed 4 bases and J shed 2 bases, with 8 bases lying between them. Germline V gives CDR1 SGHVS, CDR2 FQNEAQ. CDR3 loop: CASSSDLNTGELFF. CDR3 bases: TGTGCCAGCAGCTCCGACTTAAACACCGGGGAGCTGTTTTTT.

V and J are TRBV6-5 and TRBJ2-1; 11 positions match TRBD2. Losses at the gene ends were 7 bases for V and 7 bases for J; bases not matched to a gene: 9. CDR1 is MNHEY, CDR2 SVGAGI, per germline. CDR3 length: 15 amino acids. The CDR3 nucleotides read TGTGCCAGCAAGGTTAGCGGGGGGGAAGTGAATGAGCAGTTCTTC. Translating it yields CASKVSGGEVNEQFF.

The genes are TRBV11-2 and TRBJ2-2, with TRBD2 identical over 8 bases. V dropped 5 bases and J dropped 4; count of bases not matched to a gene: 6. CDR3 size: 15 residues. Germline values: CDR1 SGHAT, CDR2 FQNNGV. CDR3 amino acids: CASSPGGSGTGELFF. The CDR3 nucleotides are TGTGCCAGCAGCCCGGGGGGGTCGGGCACCGGGGAGCTGTTTTTT.

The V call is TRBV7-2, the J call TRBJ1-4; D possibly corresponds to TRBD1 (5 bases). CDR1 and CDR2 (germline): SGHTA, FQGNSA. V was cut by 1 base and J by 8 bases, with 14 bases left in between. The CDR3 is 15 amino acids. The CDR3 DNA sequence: TGTGCCAGCAGCTTAGAGGTCGGCAGGGCGGAAAAACTGTTTTTT. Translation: CASSLEVGRAEKLFF.

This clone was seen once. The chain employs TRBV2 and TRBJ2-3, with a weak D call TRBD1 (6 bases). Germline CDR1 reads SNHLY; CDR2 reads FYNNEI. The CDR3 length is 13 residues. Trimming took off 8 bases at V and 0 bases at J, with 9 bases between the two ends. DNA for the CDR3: TGTGCCAGCGGTACAGGGAGCACAGATACGCAGTATTTT. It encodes CASGTGSTDTQYF. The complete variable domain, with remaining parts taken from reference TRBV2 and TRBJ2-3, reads EPEVTQTPSHQVTQMGQEVILRCVPISNHLYFYWYRQILGQKVEFLVSFYNNEISEKSEIFDDQFSVERPDGSNFTLKIRSTKLEDSAMYFCASGTGSTDTQYFGPGTRLTVL.

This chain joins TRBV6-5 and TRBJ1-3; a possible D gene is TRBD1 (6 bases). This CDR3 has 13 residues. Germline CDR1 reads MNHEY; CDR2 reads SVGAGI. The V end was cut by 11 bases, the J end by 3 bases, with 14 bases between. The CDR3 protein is CAVQGVYGNTIYF. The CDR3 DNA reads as TGTGCCGTACAGGGAGTCTATGGAAACACCATATATTTT.

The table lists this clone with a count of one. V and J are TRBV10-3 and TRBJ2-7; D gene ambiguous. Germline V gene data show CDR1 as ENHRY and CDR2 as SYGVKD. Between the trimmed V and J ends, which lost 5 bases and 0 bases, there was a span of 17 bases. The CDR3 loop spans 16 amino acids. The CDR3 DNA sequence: TGTGCCATCAGTTTTCGAACTTACCTTCGCTCCTACGAGCAGTACTTC. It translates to CAISFRTYLRSYEQYF.